Shown below are 8 T cell receptor beta chains from a single sample sequenced in a study of T-cell memory formation after mild COVID-19. TCRdb reprocessed the 5' RACE reads with MiXCR, giving one entry per CDR3 protein. The sample has 300,000 to 350,000 distinct CDR3 sequences, just under 20% seen once. Sample: PBMCs or a T cell subset sorted from them (not recorded which). The source of these receptors is a man aged 18 to 30 who had mild COVID-19 (a few samples of this study predate the infection). Cell type and time point are not known.

The rearrangement joins TRBV7-2 to TRBJ2-7, with D uncertain. V was shortened by 1 base and J by 3 bases, with 7 bases between the two germline ends. Germline lookup yields CDR1 SGHTA and CDR2 FQGNSA. The CDR3 is 13 residues long. This CDR3 reads CASSLGTRYEQYV. CDR3 DNA: TGTGCCAGCAGCTTAGGTACCCGCTACGAGCAGTACGTC.

The rearrangement joins TRBV20-1 to TRBJ2-1; 11 bases agree with TRBD1. The trim removed 0 bases at V and 2 bases at J, leaving 3 bases unmatched. The CDR3 extends over 16 amino acids. CDR1 is DFQATT and CDR2 is SNEGSKA in the germline V gene (reference sequence). The CDR3 nucleotides are TGCAGTGCTAGAGAGGCGGGACAGGGGGCCTACAATGAGCAGTTCTTC. Translation: CSAREAGQGAYNEQFF.

The chain has TRBV4-2 and TRBJ2-7; tentatively, D is TRBD2 (5 bases). The CDR3 length is 15 residues. V shed 0 bases and J shed 5 bases, with 14 bases lying between them. Per the germline V gene, CDR1 is LGHNA and CDR2 is YNFKEQ. CDR3 sequence (DNA): TGTGCCAGCAGCCAAGATCCGGGGTTTGGCGACGAGCAGTACTTC. As protein: CASSQDPGFGDEQYF.

This clonotype was detected only a few times. The CDR3 coding sequence is TGTGCCAGCAGCCCCCACTCGGCTATTTTGAATACGCAGTATTTT. Protein product: CASSPHSAILNTQYF. This chain connects TRBV7-2 to TRBJ2-3; no clear D gene. The germline V and J ends were trimmed by 5 bases and 7 bases, with 19 bases remaining between them. The CDR3 covers 15 residues. Germline V lookup: CDR1 SGHTA, CDR2 FQGNSA. The full variable domain, rest sourced from reference TRBV7-2 and TRBJ2-3, is GAGVSQSPSNKVTEKGKDVELRCDPISGHTALYWYRQSLGQGLEFLIYFQGNSAPDKSGLPSDRFSAERTGGSVSTLTIQRTQQEDSAVYLCASSPHSAILNTQYFGPGTRLTVL.

This chain connects TRBV11-3 to TRBJ1-2; D uncertain. Germline V gene lookup returns CDR1 SGHNT and CDR2 YENEEA. Trimming pared 5 bases from V and 6 bases from J, leaving 19 bases between. CDR3 size: 15 residues. CDR3 nucleotides: TGTGCCAGCAGCGCGCAACAAAGGAGCCACCATGGCTACACCTTC. It specifies CASSAQQRSHHGYTF. Full variable domain (missing parts from reference TRBV11-3 and TRBJ1-2): EAGVVQSPRYKIIEKKQPVAFWCNPISGHNTLYWYLQNLGQGPELLIRYENEEAVDDSQLPKDRFSAERLKGVDSTLKIQPAELGDSAVYLCASSAQQRSHHGYTFGSGTRLTVV.

This clonotype came up many times. The V call is TRBV5-1, the J call TRBJ2-3; 10 nucleotides align to TRBD2. The CDR3 is 17 residues long. The germline V gene has CDR1 SGHRS and CDR2 YFSETQ. The V gene end was trimmed by 1 base and the J gene end by 4 bases; junction bases not matched to a gene: 9. Here the CDR3 DNA reads TGCGCCAGCAGCTTGTTCAGCGGGGGGGCCGGATCAGATACGCAGTATTTT. Its protein product is CASSLFSGGAGSDTQYF.

V usage is TRBV29-1 and J usage is TRBJ2-5; D is undetermined. The germline CDR1 and CDR2 sequences are SQVTM and ANQGSEA. The V and J ends lost 3 bases and 4 bases respectively, with 3 bases between them. This CDR3 contains 10 residues. CDR3 DNA sequence: TGCAGCGTTGATTCAGAGACCCAGTACTTC. Amino acid sequence: CSVDSETQYF.

The chain carries TRBV14 and TRBJ2-5; 10 bases line up with TRBD2. V lost 2 bases to trimming and J lost 5 bases; unmatched junction nucleotides: 8. The CDR3 length is 16 residues. Germline CDR1 and CDR2: SGHDN and FVKESK. The chain's CDR3 is CASSQTSGAMWETQYF. In DNA form, the CDR3 reads TGTGCCAGCAGCCAAACTAGCGGGGCGATGTGGGAGACCCAGTACTTC.